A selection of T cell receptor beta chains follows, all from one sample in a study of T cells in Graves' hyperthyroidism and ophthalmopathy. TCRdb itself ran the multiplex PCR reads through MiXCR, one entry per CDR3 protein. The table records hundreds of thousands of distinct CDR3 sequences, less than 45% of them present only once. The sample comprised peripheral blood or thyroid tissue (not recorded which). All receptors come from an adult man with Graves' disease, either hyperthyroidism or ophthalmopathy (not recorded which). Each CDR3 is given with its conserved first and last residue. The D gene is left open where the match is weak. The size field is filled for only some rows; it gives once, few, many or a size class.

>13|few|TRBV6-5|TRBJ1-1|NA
CASSLRGTTEAFF
TGTGCCAGCAGTTTGAGGGGTACCACTGAAGCTTTCTTT
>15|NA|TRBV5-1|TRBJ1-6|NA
CASSSDQGHLSPLHF
TGCGCCAGCAGCTCGGATCAGGGACACCTTTCACCCCTCCACTTT
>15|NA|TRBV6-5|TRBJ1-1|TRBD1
CAGSGQGPRGTEAFF
TGTGCCGGCAGTGGACAGGGCCCCCGAGGGACTGAAGCTTTCTTT
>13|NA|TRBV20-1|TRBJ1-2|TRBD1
CSALRQGGYGYTF
TGCAGTGCCCTCAGACAGGGAGGGTATGGCTACACCTTC
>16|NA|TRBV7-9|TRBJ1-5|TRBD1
CASSFRTAGGQQPQHF
TGTGCCAGCAGCTTCAGGACCGCAGGGGGACAACAGCCCCAGCATTTT
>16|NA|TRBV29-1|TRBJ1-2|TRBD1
CSVLGGDWTGPYGYTF
TGCAGTGTTTTAGGGGGGGATTGGACAGGGCCATATGGCTACACCTTC
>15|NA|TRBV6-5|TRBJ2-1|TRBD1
CASSSGQDNYNEQFF
TGTGCCAGCAGTTCAGGACAGGATAACTACAATGAGCAGTTCTTC
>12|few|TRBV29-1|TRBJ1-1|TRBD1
CSVFVQGSEAFF
TGCAGCGTTTTTGTACAGGGGTCTGAAGCTTTCTTT
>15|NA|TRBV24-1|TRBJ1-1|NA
CATSDLQGRGTEALF
TGTGCCACCAGTGACCTACAGGGTCGAGGGACTGAAGCTCTCTTT
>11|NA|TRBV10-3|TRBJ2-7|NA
CAISGDYEQYF
TGTGCCATCAGTGGGGACTACGAGCAGTACTTC
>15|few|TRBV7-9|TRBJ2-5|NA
CASSPPPGLQETQYF
TGTGCCAGCAGCCCACCTCCAGGGCTCCAAGAGACCCAGTACTTC
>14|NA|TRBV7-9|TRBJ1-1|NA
CASSLQTVGTEAFF
TGTGCCAGCAGCTTACAGACAGTGGGTACTGAAGCTTTCTTT
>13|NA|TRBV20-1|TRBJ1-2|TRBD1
CSASGTGGYGYTF
TGCAGTGCTTCCGGGACAGGGGGCTATGGCTACACCTTC
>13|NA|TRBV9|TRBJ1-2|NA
CASSRGRGGGYTF
TGTGCCAGCAGCCGGGGGAGAGGAGGAGGCTACACCTTC
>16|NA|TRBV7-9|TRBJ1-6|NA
CASSVGGLPLNSPLHF
TGTGCCAGCAGCGTGGGGGGACTACCGCTAAATTCACCCCTCCACTTT
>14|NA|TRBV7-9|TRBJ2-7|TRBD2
CASSSGLESVEQYF
TGTGCCAGCAGCTCCGGACTAGAATCAGTCGAGCAGTACTTC
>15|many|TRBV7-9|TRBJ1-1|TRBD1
CASSQARTGGTEAFF
TGTGCCAGCAGCCAAGCACGGACAGGGGGCACTGAAGCTTTCTTT
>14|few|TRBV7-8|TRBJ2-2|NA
CASSHTGGGGELFF
TGTGCCAGCAGCCATACAGGGGGGGGCGGGGAGCTGTTTTTT
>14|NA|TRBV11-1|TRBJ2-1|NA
CASTPDWGRDEQFF
TGTGCCAGCACCCCCGACTGGGGACGAGATGAGCAGTTCTTC
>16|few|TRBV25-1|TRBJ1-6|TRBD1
CASSDAGTGGELPLHF
TGTGCCAGCAGCGATGCCGGGACAGGGGGCGAACTTCCCCTCCACTTT
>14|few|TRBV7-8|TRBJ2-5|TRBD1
CASSTGQAGETQYF
TGTGCCAGCAGCACCGGACAGGCTGGGGAGACCCAGTACTTC
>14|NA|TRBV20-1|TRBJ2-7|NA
CSARGQGPRNEQYF
TGCAGTGCTAGGGGCCAGGGCCCTCGGAACGAGCAGTACTTC
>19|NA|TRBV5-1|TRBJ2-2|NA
CASSLVLGAWDTYTGELFF
TGCGCCAGCAGCTTGGTGTTGGGGGCGTGGGACACTTACACCGGGGAGCTGTTTTTT
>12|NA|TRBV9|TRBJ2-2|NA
CASSHGSGELFF
TGTGCCAGCAGCCACGGGTCCGGGGAGCTGTTTTTT
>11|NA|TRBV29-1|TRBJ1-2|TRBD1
CSVFRDSAWTF
TGCAGCGTTTTCCGGGACAGCGCCTGGACCTTC
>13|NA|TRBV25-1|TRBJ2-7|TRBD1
CANGGRTGNEQYF
TGTGCCAACGGGGGTAGGACAGGGAACGAGCAGTACTTC
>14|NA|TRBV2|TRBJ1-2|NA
CASSATTETYGYTF
TGTGCCAGCAGTGCCACAACAGAAACCTATGGCTACACCTTC
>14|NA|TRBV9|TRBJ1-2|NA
CASSAGRGNYGYTF
TGTGCCAGCAGCGCCGGGAGGGGGAACTATGGCTACACCTTC
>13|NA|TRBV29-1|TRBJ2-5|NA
CSVDLGRQETQYF
TGCAGCGTTGACCTGGGGCGGCAAGAGACCCAGTACTTC
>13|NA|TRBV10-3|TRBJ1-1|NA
CAISASGNTEAFF
TGTGCCATCTCCGCTAGCGGGAACACTGAAGCTTTCTTT
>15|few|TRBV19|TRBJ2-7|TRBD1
CASSIRQGSSYEQYF
TGTGCCAGTAGTATTCGACAGGGTAGCTCCTACGAGCAGTACTTC
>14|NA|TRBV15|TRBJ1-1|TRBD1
CATSRPQGAAEAFF
TGTGCCACCAGCAGACCACAGGGGGCCGCCGAAGCTTTCTTT
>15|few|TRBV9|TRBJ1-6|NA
CASSLGGAVDSPLHF
TGTGCCAGCAGTTTAGGGGGGGCAGTGGATTCACCCCTCCACTTT
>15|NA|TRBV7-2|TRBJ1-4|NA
CASGLARAGNEKLFF
TGTGCCAGCGGCCTTGCGAGGGCGGGAAATGAAAAACTGTTTTTT
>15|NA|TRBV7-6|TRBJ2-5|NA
CASSVVGQGKETQYF
TGTGCCAGCAGCGTAGTTGGCCAGGGGAAAGAGACCCAGTACTTC
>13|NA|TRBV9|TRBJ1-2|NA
CARLASALYGYTF
TGTGCTAGGCTAGCCTCCGCCCTATATGGCTACACCTTC
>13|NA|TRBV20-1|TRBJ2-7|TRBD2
CSAIAGTDYEQYF
TGCAGTGCTATAGCGGGCACCGACTACGAGCAGTACTTC
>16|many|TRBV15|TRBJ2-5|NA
CATSRVLQGLGETQYF
TGTGCCACCAGCAGAGTATTACAGGGCTTGGGGGAGACCCAGTACTTC
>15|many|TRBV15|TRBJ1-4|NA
CATSSERTAGEKLFF
TGTGCCACCAGCAGCGAAAGGACAGCAGGTGAAAAACTGTTTTTT
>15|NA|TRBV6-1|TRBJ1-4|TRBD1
CASSDKGQGYEKLFF
TGTGCCAGCAGTGACAAGGGACAGGGTTACGAAAAACTGTTTTTT
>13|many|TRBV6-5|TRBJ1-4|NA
CASSYFTGEKLFF
TGTGCCAGCAGTTACTTCACGGGGGAAAAACTGTTTTTT
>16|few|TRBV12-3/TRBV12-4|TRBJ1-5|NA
CASSPGTFYSNQPQHF
TGTGCCAGCAGTCCCGGGACATTTTATAGCAATCAGCCCCAGCATTTT
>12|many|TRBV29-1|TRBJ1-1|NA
CSVPSLNTEAFF
TGCAGCGTCCCCAGCCTGAACACTGAAGCTTTCTTT
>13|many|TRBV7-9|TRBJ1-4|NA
CASSLGSNEKLFF
TGTGCCAGCAGCTTAGGCAGTAATGAAAAACTGTTTTTT
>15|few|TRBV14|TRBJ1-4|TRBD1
CASSQRQGMGEKLFF
TGTGCCAGCAGCCAACGACAGGGAATGGGGGAAAAACTGTTTTTT
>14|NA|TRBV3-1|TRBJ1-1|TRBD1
CASSHQTGTTEAFF
TGTGCCAGCAGCCACCAGACAGGGACCACTGAAGCTTTCTTT
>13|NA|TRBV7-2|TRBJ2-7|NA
CVSSLGRPYEQYF
TGTGTCAGCAGCTTAGGCAGGCCCTACGAGCAGTACTTC
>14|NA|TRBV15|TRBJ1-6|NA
CATSRGTENSPLHF
TGTGCCACCAGCAGAGGGACGGAGAATTCACCCCTCCACTTT
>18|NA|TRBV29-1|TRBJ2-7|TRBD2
CSVEEVIAGGASSYEQYF
TGCAGCGTTGAAGAAGTGATAGCGGGAGGGGCGAGCTCCTACGAGCAGTACTTC
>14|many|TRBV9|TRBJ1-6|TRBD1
CASSKIDRESPLHF
TGTGCCAGCAGCAAGATCGACAGGGAGTCACCCCTCCACTTT
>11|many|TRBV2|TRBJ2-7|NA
CASRGVYEQYF
TGTGCCAGCAGGGGAGTTTACGAGCAGTACTTC
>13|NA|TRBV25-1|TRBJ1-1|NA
CAEGRLRGTEAFF
TGTGCTGAAGGGCGCCTGAGAGGCACTGAAGCTTTCTTT
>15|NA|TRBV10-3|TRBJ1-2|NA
CAISESGNPNYGYTF
TGTGCCATCAGTGAGTCGGGCAACCCTAACTATGGCTACACCTTC
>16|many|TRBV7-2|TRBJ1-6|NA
CASSLSQGSYNSPLHF
TGTGCCAGCAGCCTGTCACAGGGCTCCTATAATTCACCCCTCCACTTT
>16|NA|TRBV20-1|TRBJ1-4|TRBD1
CSLLRPRDRDDEKLFF
TGCAGCCTACTCCGTCCTCGGGACAGGGACGACGAAAAACTGTTTTTT
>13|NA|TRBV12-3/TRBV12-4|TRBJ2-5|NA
CASSLFGAETQYF
TGTGCCAGCAGTTTATTCGGCGCAGAGACCCAGTACTTC
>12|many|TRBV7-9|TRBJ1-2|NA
CASSQGIYGYTF
TGCGCCAGCAGCCAAGGGATCTATGGCTACACCTTC
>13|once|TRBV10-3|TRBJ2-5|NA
CAISERQDQPQYF
TGTGCCATCAGTGAGAGACAAGATCAGCCCCAGTACTTC
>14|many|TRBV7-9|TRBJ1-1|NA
CASSHGTVNTEAFF
TGTGCCAGCAGCCATGGGACGGTGAACACTGAAGCTTTCTTT